The 25 T cell receptor beta chains below were found in one sample sequenced in a study of blood T cell repertoires in COVID-19. Sequencing used immunoSEQ multiplex PCR; TCRdb keeps in-frame clones, though not all of them. The sample has about 140,000 clones, about 87% seen once. Sequences were obtained from peripheral blood. The origin of the receptors is a human donor in a cohort sampled during active COVID-19.

The chain has TRBV5-5 and TRBJ2-7; TRBD1 aligns across 7 bases. CDR1 and CDR2 from the germline V gene are SGHKS and YYEKEE (reference sequence). This CDR3 has 15 amino acids. Trimming at V came to 5 bases and at J to 1 base, leaving 9 bases not matched to a gene. In nucleotides, the CDR3 is TGTGCCAGCAGGCCCGGCTGGGACAGTTCCTACGAGCAGTACTTC. Translating gives CASRPGWDSSYEQYF.

The V call is TRBV10-1, the J call TRBJ2-2; D is unclear. This CDR3 contains 15 residues. Germline V CDR1 and CDR2: WNHNN, SYGVQD (reference sequence). Trimming took 2 bases from V and 4 from J, leaving 11 bases between them. The CDR3 protein is CASSEGGSGTGELFF. The CDR3 DNA sequence: TGCGCCAGCAGTGAGGGCGGATCGGGCACCGGGGAGCTGTTTTTT.

The rearrangement links TRBV5-1 to TRBJ1-2, with 7 bases matching TRBD1. The ends lost 4 bases at V and 2 bases at J; junction bases unmatched: 8. Germline-derived CDR1 and CDR2 are SGHRS and YFSETQ. The CDR3 is made up of 15 amino acids. As DNA, the CDR3 is TGCGCCAGCAGCGAGACGGGACAGACCAACTATGGCTACACCTTC. Translating it yields CASSETGQTNYGYTF.

The gene calls are TRBV5-4 and TRBJ2-7; TRBD1 agrees at 8 bases. The germline V gene encodes CDR1 SGHNT and CDR2 YYREEE (reference sequence). The trim removed 4 bases at V and 7 bases at J, leaving 10 bases unmatched. CDR3 length: 14 amino acids. In nucleotides, the CDR3 is TGTGCCAGCAGCCTCGACAGGGGTAGTCGGGAGCAGTACTTC. Its translation is CASSLDRGSREQYF.

V usage is TRBV1 and J usage is TRBJ2-1; no check of the table's D call, TRBD2, against the DNA was made. TRBV1 is tagged as a pseudogene. There are 14 residues in the CDR3. The CDR3 nucleotides read TGCACCAGCAGCCAAGGGAGCGGGGAAAATGAGCAGTTCTTC. Translating it yields CTSSQGSGENEQFF.

The CDR3 DNA sequence: TGTGCCATCAGTTCGGGGGGGAATCAGCCCCAGCATTTT. Encoded protein: CAISSGGNQPQHF. The rearrangement joins TRBV10-3 to TRBJ1-5; D is possibly TRBD1 (5 bases). The CDR3 has 13 residues. V was clipped by 5 bases and J by 4 bases, with 9 bases between them. Germline V CDR1 and CDR2: ENHRY, SYGVKD.

This clone has a handful of counts. The J gene is TRBJ2-1, the V gene TRBV10-2; TRBD2 matches 11 bases. The V gene's germline CDR1 is WSHSY and CDR2 SAAADI. The CDR3 length is 16 residues. J lost 6 bases, V lost 2 bases, and 6 bases had no gene match. In DNA form, the CDR3 reads TGCGCCAGCAGTGAGGTAAGACTAGCGGGGACCAATGAGCAGTTCTTC. Translated: CASSEVRLAGTNEQFF.

The rearrangement links TRBV10-2 to TRBJ1-1, with D possibly being TRBD1 (5 bases). The CDR3 extends over 12 amino acids. Germline CDR1 is WSHSY and CDR2 is SAAADI. The ends were cut back, 8 bases at V and 5 bases at J, with 12 bases in the middle. CDR3: CASSNGGTEAFF. The CDR3 bases are TGCGCCAGCTCTAACGGGGGTACTGAAGCTTTCTTT.

This chain joins TRBV19 and TRBJ1-2, with 12 bases fitting TRBD1. V was pared by 2 bases and J by 8 bases, with 6 bases of the junction left unmatched. Germline V lookup: CDR1 LNHDA, CDR2 SQIVND (reference sequence). The CDR3 has 15 residues. CDR3: CASSILTGTGGGYTF. The CDR3 nucleotides read TGTGCCAGTAGTATACTAACCGGGACAGGGGGCGGCTACACCTTC.

The genes are TRBV18 and TRBJ2-1; 7 bases agree with TRBD1. CDR3 size: 19 residues. Losses at the gene ends were 0 bases for V and 4 bases for J; bases not matched to a gene: 15. Germline assignment: CDR1 KGHSH and CDR2 LQKENI. CDR3 DNA sequence: TGTGCCAGCTCACCACCCAACAACAGGGGCCGCCAAATTTACAATGAGCAGTTCTTC. It codes for CASSPPNNRGRQIYNEQFF.

The rearrangement joins TRBV2 to TRBJ2-2; TRBD2 matches 8 bases. CDR3 length equals 13 residues. V was clipped by 7 bases and J by 6 bases; unmatched bases: 4. Per germline, CDR1 SNHLY and CDR2 FYNNEI. CDR3 in amino acids: CASNRGGAGELFF. Here the CDR3 DNA reads TGTGCCAGCAACCGGGGGGGCGCCGGGGAGCTGTTTTTT.

The V gene is TRBV5-1, the J gene TRBJ2-4; D possibly corresponds to TRBD1 (6 bases). The V gene's germline CDR1 is SGHRS and CDR2 YFSETQ. Between the trimmed V and J ends, which lost 2 bases and 1 base, there was a span of 19 bases. The CDR3 runs to 18 residues. CDR3 sequence reads: CASSFGQGLVGAKNIQYF. The CDR3 bases are TGCGCCAGCAGCTTTGGGCAGGGGCTCGTGGGGGCCAAAAACATTCAGTACTTC.

The rearrangement joins TRBV12-3 or TRBV12-4 to TRBJ1-6; D perhaps matches TRBD1 (5 bases). V was clipped by 6 bases and J by 6 bases, with 9 bases between them. The CDR3 is 13 amino acids. The CDR3 loop reads CASSREANSPLHF. CDR3 in DNA: TGTGCCAGCAGCAGGGAGGCTAATTCACCCCTCCACTTT.

The CDR3 region is CASSKGAGDRGTDTQYF. CDR3 in DNA: TGTGCCAGCAGCAAAGGGGCAGGGGACAGGGGCACAGATACGCAGTATTTT. The V gene is TRBV21-1, the J gene TRBJ2-3; the table's D gene call, TRBD1, was not cross checked with the DNA. TRBV21-1 is described as a pseudogene. This CDR3 is 17 amino acids long.

The V and J genes are TRBV7-9 and TRBJ1-4; maybe TRBD1 (5 bases). The germline V and J ends were trimmed by 5 bases and 8 bases, with 18 bases remaining between them. The V gene's germline CDR1 is SEHNR and CDR2 FQNEAQ (reference sequence). The CDR3 extends over 15 amino acids. This chain's CDR3 is CASSPNREGREKLFF. In nucleotides, the CDR3 is TGTGCCAGCAGCCCAAACCGGGAGGGGAGGGAAAAACTGTTTTTT. Full variable domain (missing parts from reference TRBV7-9 and TRBJ1-4): DTGVSQNPRHKITKRGQNVTFRCDPISEHNRLYWYRQTLGQGPEFLTYFQNEAQLEKSRLLSDRFSAERPKGSFSTLEIQRTEQGDSAMYLCASSPNREGREKLFFGSGTQLSVL.

In this sample, this clone turned up once. The chain recombines TRBV5-5 with TRBJ1-6, with TRBD1 identical over 10 bases. Germline CDR1 SGHKS, CDR2 YYEKEE (reference sequence). Trimming at V came to 5 bases and at J to 6 bases, leaving 8 bases not matched to a gene. This CDR3 spans 16 amino acids. CDR3 coding DNA: TGTGCCAGCAGTTTCGGACAGGGGGTTGGTAATTCACCCCTCCACTTT. Its protein is CASSFGQGVGNSPLHF.

The CDR3 is CASSRYRGPFYGYTF. The CDR3 region has the DNA TGTGCCAGCAGTAGGTACAGGGGTCCTTTCTATGGCTACACCTTC. The chain has TRBV6-4 and TRBJ1-2, with 7 nucleotides matching TRBD1. The germline CDR1 and CDR2 sequences are MRHNA and SNTAGT. The CDR3 covers 15 residues. Trimming cost V 5 bases and J 4 bases; bases outside gene matches: 10.

Here the CDR3 DNA reads TGTGCCAGCAGTGCCCGGTCCGGGACAGGGACCAACACCATATATTTT. Translation gives CASSARSGTGTNTIYF. This chain connects TRBV27 to TRBJ1-3; 9 bases are a match to TRBD1. The CDR3 extends over 16 amino acids. Germline V gene sequence: CDR1 MNHEY, CDR2 SMNVEV (reference sequence). The ends lost 5 bases at V and 7 bases at J; junction bases unmatched: 12.

CDR3 sequence reads: CASSVRSLAGGNTGELFF. The CDR3, as DNA: TGTGCCAGCAGCGTTCGGAGCCTAGCGGGAGGGAACACCGGGGAGCTGTTTTTT. The rearrangement joins TRBV9 to TRBJ2-2, with 11 bases identical to TRBD2. The CDR3 totals 18 residues. The ends lost 2 bases at V and 1 base at J; junction bases unmatched: 7. Per germline, CDR1 SGDLS and CDR2 YYNGEE. The whole variable domain, remainder taken from reference TRBV9 and TRBJ2-2, is DSGVTQTPKHLITATGQRVTLRCSPRSGDLSVYWYQQSLDQGLQFLIQYYNGEERAKGNILERFSAQQFPDLHSELNLSSLELGDSALYFCASSVRSLAGGNTGELFFGEGSRLTVL.

Here the CDR3 reads CASKAGLPYEQYF. CDR3 nucleotides: TGTGCCAGCAAGGCGGGGCTCCCCTACGAGCAGTACTTC. The chain links TRBV2 to TRBJ2-7; D perhaps matches TRBD2 (6 bases). The CDR3 totals 13 residues. The ends were cut back, 7 bases at V and 2 bases at J, with 12 bases in the middle. Germline assignment: CDR1 SNHLY and CDR2 FYNNEI.

This clone turned up a few times. V is TRBV11-3 and J is TRBJ2-7; 9 bases map to TRBD1. V was clipped by 3 bases and J by 4 bases; unmatched bases: 10. The CDR3 length is 16 residues. CDR1 is SGHNT and CDR2 is YENEEA in the germline V gene. The CDR3 loop is CASSLGSGTGRYEQYF. CDR3 nucleotide sequence: TGTGCCAGCAGCTTGGGGTCCGGGACAGGGAGGTACGAGCAGTACTTC.

This clone showed up just a few times. The chain links TRBV24-1 to TRBJ2-3; D remains unclear. CDR1 and CDR2 (germline): KGHDR, SFDVKD. The CDR3 is 18 amino acids. V was pared by 0 bases and J by 1 base, with 16 bases between. DNA of the CDR3: TGTGCCACCAGTGATTTGCAAAGTTCCAGTTCTGGCACAGATACGCAGTATTTT. Its translation is CATSDLQSSSSGTDTQYF.

The chain links TRBV19 to TRBJ1-1; perhaps TRBD1 as D (5 bases). The length of the CDR3 is 14 residues. Germline values: CDR1 LNHDA, CDR2 SQIVND (reference sequence). V dropped 1 base and J dropped 4 bases, with 10 bases sitting between them. Here the CDR3 reads CASSIAAGRTEAFF. CDR3 nucleotide sequence: TGTGCCAGTAGTATAGCGGCGGGGCGCACTGAAGCTTTCTTT.

The J gene is TRBJ2-3, the V gene TRBV7-9; D is unclear. CDR3 length: 15 residues. Per germline, CDR1 SEHNR and CDR2 FQNEAQ (reference sequence). The V gene lost 3 bases and the J gene lost 2 bases, with 12 bases spanning the gap. The CDR3 protein is CASSFQILPTDTQYF. CDR3 bases: TGTGCCAGCAGCTTTCAGATCCTTCCCACAGATACGCAGTATTTT.

The rearrangement uses TRBV10-3 and TRBJ2-7, with TRBD1 matching 7 bases. The length of the CDR3 is 14 residues. The germline V gene encodes CDR1 ENHRY and CDR2 SYGVKD. The V gene end was trimmed by 4 bases and the J gene end by 4 bases; junction bases not matched to a gene: 7. CDR3 in DNA: TGTGCCATCAGTGCCCCCGACAGGGAGTACGAGCAGTACTTC. Encoded protein: CAISAPDREYEQYF.